A single sample is the source of the 14 T cell receptor beta chains below, sequenced in a study of response to subunit inactivated influenza vaccine. TCRdb re-derived calls from the RT-PCR reads in MiXCR, one entry per CDR3 protein. The table shows 170,000 or so distinct CDR3 sequences, with over 8.5% occurring only once. Sequenced material: CD8+ T cells sorted from PBMCs, taken about 24 months after vaccination. The receptors stem from a man aged 45 to 70 who received an inactivated influenza vaccine.

This clonotype was found a few times. The chain carries TRBV4-1 and TRBJ1-2, with a weak D call TRBD1 (5 bases). Per germline, CDR1 MGHRA and CDR2 YSYEKL. CDR3 length: 14 residues. V lost 1 base, J lost 6 bases, and 12 bases lay in between. The CDR3 loop reads CASSQVGTYHGYTF. DNA of the CDR3: TGCGCCAGCAGCCAAGTAGGGACCTATCATGGCTACACCTTC.

This clonotype occurred many times. V gene TRBV11-2 combines with J gene TRBJ2-7, with D perhaps matching TRBD1 (5 bases). V lost 0 bases, J lost 3 bases, and 6 bases lay in between. CDR1 and CDR2 (germline): SGHAT, FQNNGV. This CDR3 is 13 amino acids long. CDR3 residues: CASSLDDSYEQYF. The CDR3, as DNA: TGTGCCAGCAGCTTAGATGACAGCTACGAGCAGTACTTC.

This chain connects TRBV4-2 to TRBJ1-6; weak D call: TRBD1 (5 bases). The CDR3 is 14 residues long. CDR1 is LGHNA and CDR2 is YNFKEQ in the germline V gene. V dropped 3 bases and J dropped 10 bases, with 13 bases sitting between them. The chain's CDR3 is CASSQQGVVSPLHF. The CDR3 DNA sequence: TGTGCCAGCAGCCAGCAGGGTGTTGTCTCACCCCTCCACTTT.

The CDR3 loop is CASSLFGDNTDTQYF. CDR3 DNA sequence: TGTGCCAGCAGCTTATTTGGGGACAACACAGATACGCAGTATTTT. The chain joins TRBV13 to TRBJ2-3; tentatively, D is TRBD1 (6 bases). The CDR3 has 15 amino acids. The germline V gene has CDR1 PRHDT and CDR2 FYEKMQ (reference sequence). V dropped 2 bases and J dropped 2 bases, with 11 bases sitting between them.

This clonotype has a handful of counts. The chain carries TRBV24-1 and TRBJ2-1; 7 nucleotides agree with TRBD2. The CDR3 has 15 amino acids. Trimming at V came to 4 bases and at J to 2 bases, leaving 4 bases not matched to a gene. Per germline, CDR1 KGHDR and CDR2 SFDVKD. The CDR3 protein is CATSDRTRAYNEQFF. CDR3 sequence (DNA): TGTGCCACCAGTGACCGGACTAGGGCCTACAATGAGCAGTTCTTC.

This clonotype was seen more than once but under ten times. The genes are TRBV20-1 and TRBJ2-5; 7 bases align to TRBD2. The CDR3 has 13 amino acids. CDR1 is DFQATT, CDR2 SNEGSKA, per germline (reference sequence). The junction had 6 bases not matched to a gene; V was cut back by 3 bases and J by 5 bases. Written as DNA, the CDR3 is TGCAGTGCTAGGGTCCGGGGAGGGGAGACCCAGTACTTC. Protein: CSARVRGGETQYF.

This clonotype came up many times. This chain connects TRBV10-3 to TRBJ2-2; D not resolved. The CDR3 has 13 residues. CDR1 is ENHRY, CDR2 SYGVKD, per germline. With 3 bases removed from V and 5 bases from J, the gap between germline ends came to 7 bases. CDR3 sequence: CAISESGTGELFF. The CDR3 DNA sequence: TGTGCCATCAGTGAAAGTGGGACCGGGGAGCTGTTTTTT.

This clonotype was seen once. V is TRBV4-2 and J is TRBJ2-1; 14 bases agree with TRBD2. Germline V lookup: CDR1 LGHNA, CDR2 YNFKEQ. The junction had 10 bases not matched to a gene; V was cut back by 8 bases and J by 1 base. CDR3 size: 18 residues. The CDR3 nucleotides are TGTGCCAGCGGCGGTGGGACTAGCGGGAGCATTTCCTACAATGAGCAGTTCTTC. Translating gives CASGGGTSGSISYNEQFF.

The V gene is TRBV6-5, the J gene TRBJ2-2, with a weak D call TRBD2 (6 bases). Trimming left V 0 bases short and J 1 base short, with 12 bases between. Germline CDR1 MNHEY, CDR2 SVGAGI. This CDR3 region has 17 residues. CDR3 DNA: TGTGCCAGCAGTTACTCATTTGCCGGGGGGAACACCGGGGAGCTGTTTTTT. It specifies CASSYSFAGGNTGELFF.

This rearrangement joins TRBV10-3 to TRBJ2-3; 12 nucleotides align to TRBD2. The CDR3 is 19 amino acids. Germline CDR1 and CDR2: ENHRY and SYGVKD. The J segment lost 1 base and the V segment lost 1 base, leaving 9 bases of the junction unmatched. CDR3 DNA sequence: TGTGCCATCAGTGAGTTTGAGAGACTAGCGGGGGAAGGCACAGATACGCAGTATTTT. Amino acid sequence: CAISEFERLAGEGTDTQYF.

This clonotype has only a few counts. The chain couples TRBV7-2 to TRBJ2-1; 14 positions agree with TRBD2. Trimming cost V 5 bases and J 8 bases; bases outside gene matches: 5. Germline values: CDR1 SGHTA, CDR2 FQGNSA. This CDR3 spans 15 amino acids. CDR3 amino acids: CASSQGLAGVHEQFF. The CDR3 DNA reads as TGTGCCAGCAGCCAGGGACTAGCGGGAGTCCATGAGCAGTTCTTC. The full variable domain, in which reference TRBV7-2 and TRBJ2-1 provide the parts outside the CDR3, is GAGVSQSPSNKVTEKGKDVELRCDPISGHTALYWYRQSLGQGLEFLIYFQGNSAPDKSGLPSDRFSAERTGGSVSTLTIQRTQQEDSAVYLCASSQGLAGVHEQFFGPGTRLTVL.

This clonotype was detected many times. The chain recombines TRBV27 with TRBJ2-1; maybe TRBD2 (6 bases). Trimming pared 1 base from V and 4 bases from J, leaving 11 bases between. This CDR3 region has 15 residues. CDR1 is MNHEY and CDR2 is SMNVEV in the germline V gene (reference sequence). The CDR3 DNA is TGTGCCAGCAGTTTATACGGGGACTTATACAATGAGCAGTTCTTC. Amino acid sequence: CASSLYGDLYNEQFF.

This clonotype was seen more than once but under ten times. The gene calls are TRBV10-3 and TRBJ1-5; D perhaps matches TRBD1 (5 bases). This CDR3 region has 16 residues. V was cut by 0 bases and J by 5 bases, with 14 bases left in between. Germline loops: CDR1 ENHRY, CDR2 SYGVKD. The CDR3 sequence is CAISESGGREDQPQHF. Written as DNA, the CDR3 is TGTGCCATCAGTGAGTCGGGAGGCAGGGAGGATCAGCCCCAGCATTTT.

This clonotype has just a few counts. CDR3 sequence reads: CASSVGQGEIDEQFF. CDR3 nucleotides: TGTGCCAGCAGCGTCGGACAGGGGGAAATTGATGAGCAGTTCTTC. The chain uses TRBV9 and TRBJ2-1, with 10 bases matching TRBD1. The CDR3 sequence is 15 residues long. Germline V gives CDR1 SGDLS, CDR2 YYNGEE. The V and J ends lost 2 bases and 8 bases, in that order; junction bases with no gene match: 7.